A single sample gave rise to the 27 T cell receptor beta chains below, sequenced in a study of cytomegalovirus exposure and HLA in healthy donors. Vbeta (60) and Jbeta (13) primers were used in the PCR. Assay used: immunoSEQ multiplex PCR; TCRdb lists only in-frame clones, some missing. The sample contains over 120,000 clones, approximately 82% of which appear only once. The sample consisted of PBMCs. The source of these receptors is a woman aged 60-75 years in good health and CMV-seropositive.

The chain employs TRBV5-4 and TRBJ2-3; 9 nucleotides align to TRBD1. The V segment lost 7 bases and the J segment 2 bases; nucleotides outside the gene matches: 11. The CDR3 loop spans 16 amino acids. Germline CDR1 reads SGHNT; CDR2 reads YYREEE (reference sequence). CDR3 DNA sequence: TGTGCCAGCGGCCCTTCGACAGGGGGATCCACAGATACGCAGTATTTT. It translates to CASGPSTGGSTDTQYF.

This clone was observed once. The rearrangement links TRBV7-2 to TRBJ2-2, with TRBD2 matching 10 bases. This CDR3 region has 13 residues. Losses at the gene ends were 6 bases for V and 8 bases for J; bases not matched to a gene: 3. Germline V lookup: CDR1 SGHTA, CDR2 FQGNSA. The CDR3 nucleotides are TGTGCCAGCAGGGCTAGCGGGAGTGGGGAGCTGTTTTTT. It is translated as CASRASGSGELFF.

This sequence joins TRBV29-1 and TRBJ1-1; no clear D gene. Deletions cut 7 bases from V and 0 bases from J, with 9 bases between. The CDR3 covers 12 residues. Germline values: CDR1 SQVTM, CDR2 ANQGSEA. The CDR3 sequence: CSESLMNTEAFF. Here the CDR3 DNA reads TGCAGCGAGAGCTTAATGAACACTGAAGCTTTCTTT.

V is TRBV4-3 and J is TRBJ2-4, with 8 bases matching TRBD1. Germline CDR1 is LGHNA and CDR2 is YSLEER. CDR3 length: 15 amino acids. V shed 3 bases and J 4 bases; nucleotides not matched to a gene: 5. The CDR3 DNA sequence: TGCGCCAGCAGCCATGCCGACAGGGGTAAAAACATTCAGTACTTC. Encoded protein: CASSHADRGKNIQYF.

The J gene is TRBJ1-1, the V gene TRBV27, with TRBD1 as a possible D gene (5 bases). The CDR3 runs 14 residues. With 3 bases removed from V and 1 base from J, the gap between germline ends came to 9 bases. Germline values: CDR1 MNHEY, CDR2 SMNVEV (reference sequence). This chain's CDR3 is CASSFQGPNTEAFF. CDR3 sequence (DNA): TGTGCCAGCAGTTTCCAGGGCCCGAACACTGAAGCTTTCTTT.

The J gene is TRBJ2-5, the V gene TRBV6-5, with 8 bases matching TRBD2. V lost 0 bases and J lost 11; bases outside the gene matches: 8. Germline V CDR1 and CDR2: MNHEY, SVGAGI. CDR3 length: 14 residues. The DNA for the CDR3 is TGTGCCAGCAGTTACTCAGGGGGGCGGGGGGAGCAGTACTTC. Translating it yields CASSYSGGRGEQYF.

This clone occurred once. This chain joins TRBV18 and TRBJ2-6; maybe TRBD1 (5 bases). Germline CDR1 KGHSH, CDR2 LQKENI. Deletions cut 3 bases from V and 0 bases from J, with 9 bases between. CDR3 length equals 16 residues. CDR3 amino acids: CASSPSTVSGANVLTF. The CDR3 DNA follows: TGTGCCAGCTCACCCTCGACAGTCTCTGGGGCCAACGTCCTGACTTTC.

The gene calls are TRBV21-1 and TRBJ1-3; TRBD1 was called by the table and not checked on the DNA. TRBV21-1 counts as a pseudogene. The CDR3 is 17 residues long. The CDR3 DNA reads TGTGCCAGCAGCTCTACTGCCCGACAGGACTCTGGAAACACCATATATTTT. The encoded protein is CASSSTARQDSGNTIYF.

The chain is built from TRBV18 and TRBJ1-2; D might be TRBD1 (5 bases). This CDR3 spans 13 amino acids. CDR1 KGHSH and CDR2 LQKENI come from the germline V gene. V shed 2 bases and J shed 4 bases, with 8 bases lying between them. Written as DNA, the CDR3 is TGTGCCAGCTCACCAGTCCAGGGCTATGGCTACACCTTC. Translated: CASSPVQGYGYTF.

The chain employs TRBV11-2 and TRBJ2-2; TRBD1 might be the D (5 bases). The CDR3 totals 15 residues. Trimming cost V 11 bases and J 3 bases, with 19 bases left between them. The V gene's germline CDR1 is SGHAT and CDR2 FQNNGV. CDR3 in DNA: TGTGCCTCCAAGGGGCCCTTAGTTTACACCGGGGAGCTGTTTTTT. Residues: CASKGPLVYTGELFF. Full variable domain (remainder filled in from reference TRBV11-2 and TRBJ2-2): EAGVAQSPRYKIIEKRQSVAFWCNPISGHATLYWYQQILGQGPKLLIQFQNNGVVDDSQLPKDRFSAERLKGVDSTLKIQPAKLEDSAVYLCASKGPLVYTGELFFGEGSRLTVL.

V gene TRBV10-3 combines with J gene TRBJ2-2; possible D gene TRBD2, 6 bases. Germline loops: CDR1 ENHRY, CDR2 SYGVKD. This CDR3 has 14 residues. V lost 6 bases and J lost 4, with 12 bases in between. DNA for the CDR3: TGTGCCATCAGCCCGGGAGTGGGCACCGGGGAGCTGTTTTTT. It translates to CAISPGVGTGELFF.

V is TRBV5-1 and J is TRBJ2-4; a weak D match, TRBD2 (6 bases). The germline gives CDR1 SGHRS, CDR2 YFSETQ. The CDR3 sequence is 17 residues long. V lost 0 bases and J 3 bases, leaving 16 bases between the germline ends. CDR3: CASSLVGSGVGKNIQYF. The DNA for the CDR3 is TGCGCCAGCAGCTTGGTAGGGTCGGGAGTAGGCAAAAACATTCAGTACTTC.

The chain has TRBV6-5 and TRBJ2-5, with 7 bases that match TRBD1. Germline lookup yields CDR1 MNHEY and CDR2 SVGAGI. The ends lost 6 bases at V and 9 bases at J; junction bases unmatched: 13. This CDR3 region has 14 residues. The CDR3 reads CASREQGTRRAQYF. The DNA of the CDR3 is TGTGCCAGCAGGGAACAGGGGACAAGGAGAGCCCAGTACTTC.

The chain carries TRBV4-3 and TRBJ2-1; 10 bases align to TRBD2. This CDR3 comprises 17 residues. J gave up 6 bases and V 0 bases, and 8 bases lay outside the gene matches. Germline V gene sequence: CDR1 LGHNA, CDR2 YSLEER. The CDR3 sequence is CASSQDRRASGGNEQFF. The CDR3 nucleotides read TGCGCCAGCAGCCAAGATCGCCGTGCTAGCGGGGGCAATGAGCAGTTCTTC.

The chain combines TRBV21-1 with TRBJ2-7; the table's TRBD1 call for D was not verified on the DNA. TRBV21-1 is a pseudogene. The CDR3 loop spans 17 amino acids. The CDR3 loop reads CASSTFRAGGGSYEQYF. The CDR3 coding sequence is TGTGCCAGCAGCACCTTTCGGGCAGGGGGCGGATCCTACGAGCAGTACTTC.

This chain joins TRBV9 and TRBJ2-1; 8 bases map to TRBD2. The CDR3 is 16 residues long. V lost 0 bases and J lost 9; bases outside the gene matches: 11. CDR1 is SGDLS, CDR2 YYNGEE, per germline. The CDR3 is CASSVAASGWGGEQFF. Here the CDR3 DNA reads TGTGCCAGCAGCGTAGCGGCTAGCGGGTGGGGGGGTGAGCAGTTCTTC.

CDR3 nucleotide sequence: TGTGCCAGCAGCAGGGCGTCTGGAAACACCATATATTTT. Protein product: CASSRASGNTIYF. The chain couples TRBV6-1 to TRBJ1-3; D possibly corresponds to TRBD1 (5 bases). Germline lookup yields CDR1 MNHNS and CDR2 SASEGT. V lost 6 bases and J lost 1, with 7 bases in between. The CDR3 runs 13 residues.

This CDR3 is CASSQGGGDRQYF. The CDR3 bases are TGTGCCAGCAGCCAAGGGGGAGGGGATAGGCAGTACTTC. The genes are TRBV4-2 and TRBJ2-5; 7 bases are a match to TRBD2. This CDR3 spans 13 amino acids. Germline values: CDR1 LGHNA, CDR2 YNFKEQ. J was trimmed by 11 bases and V by 1 base; bases with no gene match: 7.

This sequence joins TRBV28 and TRBJ1-3; no definite D call. In germline, CDR1 is MDHEN, CDR2 SYDVKM. This CDR3 is built from 15 residues. Deletions cut 3 bases from V and 0 bases from J, with 9 bases between. The CDR3 region is CASSFVPSSGNTIYF. The CDR3 DNA reads as TGTGCCAGCAGTTTTGTTCCGAGCTCTGGAAACACCATATATTTT.

V is TRBV30 and J is TRBJ2-1; D is undetermined. The CDR3 extends over 15 amino acids. Germline CDR1 and CDR2: GTSNPN and SVGIG (reference sequence). V gave up 2 bases and J gave up 6 bases, with 17 bases separating them. Here the CDR3 reads CAWSRRQDPPNEQFF. As DNA, the CDR3 is TGTGCCTGGAGTAGGCGGCAAGATCCCCCCAATGAGCAGTTCTTC.

The chain employs TRBV9 and TRBJ1-5; D uncertain. V was trimmed by 0 bases and J by 0 bases, leaving 7 bases between them. This CDR3 contains 15 residues. In germline, CDR1 is SGDLS, CDR2 YYNGEE. CDR3 nucleotide sequence: TGTGCCAGCAGCGTAGACGGTTATAGCAATCAGCCCCAGCATTTT. Protein: CASSVDGYSNQPQHF.

The V and J genes are TRBV30 and TRBJ2-4; 7 nucleotides agree with TRBD1. V was pared by 0 bases and J by 3 bases, with 5 bases of the junction left unmatched. Germline CDR1 and CDR2: GTSNPN and SVGIG (reference sequence). The CDR3 runs to 15 residues. CDR3 nucleotide sequence: TGTGCCTGGAGTGTCTCTGGACAGGACAAAAACATTCAGTACTTC. It yields the protein CAWSVSGQDKNIQYF.

The chain couples TRBV14 to TRBJ2-5; D remains ambiguous. The DNA end is a closer match to TRBJ2-7, so the J assignment may be wrong. The CDR3 runs to 11 residues. The V gene's germline CDR1 is SGHDN and CDR2 FVKESK. CDR3 residues: CASSQGLEQYF. In nucleotides, the CDR3 is TGTGCCAGCAGCCAAGGACTCGAGCAGTACTTC.

The chain combines TRBV7-9 with TRBJ1-2, with D unresolved. This CDR3 is built from 12 residues. Trimming took off 4 bases at V and 5 bases at J, with 8 bases between the two ends. The germline gives CDR1 SEHNR, CDR2 FQNEAQ (reference sequence). The CDR3 DNA reads TGTGCCAGCAGCTCTAGAGGGTATGGCTACACCTTC. It translates to CASSSRGYGYTF.

The chain combines TRBV7-9 with TRBJ2-5; 8 bases agree with TRBD2. The CDR3 is 14 residues long. Trimming removed 5 bases from V and 1 base from J; junction bases left unmatched: 3. Germline CDR1 SEHNR, CDR2 FQNEAQ (reference sequence). CDR3: CASSLSGTQETQYF. CDR3 sequence (DNA): TGTGCCAGCAGCCTTAGCGGGACCCAAGAGACCCAGTACTTC.

The chain has TRBV29-1 and TRBJ1-1, with TRBD1 matching over 8 bases. The V segment lost 0 bases and the J segment 0 bases; nucleotides outside the gene matches: 3. CDR3 length: 15 amino acids. Germline CDR1 SQVTM, CDR2 ANQGSEA. The CDR3 reads CSVEEPGGMNTEAFF. In DNA, the CDR3 is TGCAGCGTTGAAGAACCAGGGGGCATGAACACTGAAGCTTTCTTT.

This clone was observed a handful of times. The chain uses TRBV9 and TRBJ2-5, with TRBD2 identical over 7 bases. Germline V gene sequence: CDR1 SGDLS, CDR2 YYNGEE. The CDR3 runs 13 residues. J gave up 2 bases and V 4 bases, and 2 bases lay outside the gene matches. The CDR3 nucleotides read TGTGCCAGCAGCCCCGGGGGGCAAGAGACCCAGTACTTC. Amino acid sequence: CASSPGGQETQYF.